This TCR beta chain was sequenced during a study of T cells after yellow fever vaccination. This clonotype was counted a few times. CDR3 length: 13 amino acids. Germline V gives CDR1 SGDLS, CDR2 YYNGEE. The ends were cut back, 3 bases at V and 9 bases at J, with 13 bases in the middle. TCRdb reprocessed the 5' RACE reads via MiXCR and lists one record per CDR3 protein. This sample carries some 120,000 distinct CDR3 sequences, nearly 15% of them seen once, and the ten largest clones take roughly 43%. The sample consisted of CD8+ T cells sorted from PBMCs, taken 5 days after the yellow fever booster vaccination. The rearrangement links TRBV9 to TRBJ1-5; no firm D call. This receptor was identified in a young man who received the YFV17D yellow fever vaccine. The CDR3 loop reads CASSADPNWPQHF. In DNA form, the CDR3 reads TGTGCCAGCAGCGCGGACCCCAATTGGCCCCAGCATTTT.